Included here is one TCR beta chain sequence, with context. The antigen remains unidentified. This entry comes from a study of CD8 T cells in Susac syndrome. Random-hexamer reverse transcription was applied to roughly 0.45 to 1 ug RNA. TCRdb reprocessed the immunoSEQ multiplex PCR reads with MiXCR, giving one entry per CDR3 protein. The table records around 110,000 distinct CDR3 sequences, under 96% of them present only once. CDR3 length equals 17 residues. The V and J ends lost 3 bases and 1 base respectively, with 13 bases between them. Germline-derived CDR1 and CDR2 are KGHSH and LQKENI. CD8+ and CD4+ T cells were negatively isolated; TEMRA cells were FACS-enriched. Findings and limits, study-wide: When the CD4+ T cell repertoires of patients with Susac syndrome were examined, they did not show any clonal expansion.

This TCR was recovered from a human donor with Susac syndrome. Sequencing used CD4+ T cells from PBMCs. The genes are TRBV18 and TRBJ2-6; D is uncertain. This chain's CDR3 is CASSPRPKASGANVLTF. CDR3 in DNA: TGTGCCAGCTCACCGCGTCCTAAGGCATCTGGGGCCAACGTCCTGACTTTC. Combining the CDR3 with reference TRBV18 and TRBJ2-6 gives the whole variable domain NAGVMQNPRHLVRRRGQEARLRCSPMKGHSHVYWYRQLPEEGLKFMVYLQKENIIDESGMPKERFSAEFPKEGPSILRIQQVVRGDSAAYFCASSPRPKASGANVLTFGAGSRLTVL.